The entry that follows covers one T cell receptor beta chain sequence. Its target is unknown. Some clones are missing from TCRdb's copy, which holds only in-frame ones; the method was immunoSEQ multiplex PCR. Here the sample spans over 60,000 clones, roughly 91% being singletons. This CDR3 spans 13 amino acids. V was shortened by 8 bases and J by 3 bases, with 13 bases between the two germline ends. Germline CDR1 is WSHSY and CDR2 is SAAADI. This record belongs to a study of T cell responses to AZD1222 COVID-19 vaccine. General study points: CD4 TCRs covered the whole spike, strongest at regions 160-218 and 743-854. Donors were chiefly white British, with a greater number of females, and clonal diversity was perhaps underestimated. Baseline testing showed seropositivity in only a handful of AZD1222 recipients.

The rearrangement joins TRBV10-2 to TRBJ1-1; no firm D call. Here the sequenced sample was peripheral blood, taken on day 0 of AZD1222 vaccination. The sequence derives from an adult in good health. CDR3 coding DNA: TGCGCCAGCGTCGCTGAACGGGACACTGAAGCTTTCTTT. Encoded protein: CASVAERDTEAFF.